One sample yielded the 7 T cell receptor beta chains listed below, sequenced in a study of shared clonotypes between healthy human individuals. Method: immunoSEQ multiplex PCR; TCRdb's copy keeps in-frame clones and lacks some. The data hold approximately 590,000 clones, with 95% to 96% observed a single time. The naive CD8 population came from CD45RO-negative cells selected for CCR7, without terminally differentiated effector memory CD45RA+ cells. Sequenced sample: naive CD8+ T cells sorted from blood. These TCRs come from a woman aged 25 to 45 in good health.

The DNA for the CDR3 is TGTGCCAGCAGCTTAGGCCGGGCCTACGAGCAGTACTTC. As protein: CASSLGRAYEQYF. V is TRBV7-2 and J is TRBJ2-7; D not resolved. With 1 base removed from V and 2 bases from J, the gap between germline ends came to 6 bases. This CDR3 contains 13 residues. Germline CDR1 and CDR2: SGHTA and FQGNSA. The full variable domain, with the rest looked up from reference TRBV7-2 and TRBJ2-7, is GAGVSQSPSNKVTEKGKDVELRCDPISGHTALYWYRQSLGQGLEFLIYFQGNSAPDKSGLPSDRFSAERTGGSVSTLTIQRTQQEDSAVYLCASSLGRAYEQYFGPGTRLTVT.

The chain recombines TRBV30 with TRBJ2-2; D may be TRBD2 (7 bases). The CDR3 is 15 residues long. The germline CDR1 and CDR2 sequences are GTSNPN and SVGIG (reference sequence). The V and J ends lost 2 bases and 4 bases respectively, with 14 bases between them. CDR3 sequence: CAWSLGEGVTGELFF. The CDR3 DNA reads as TGTGCCTGGAGTTTGGGGGAGGGGGTCACCGGGGAGCTGTTTTTT.

CDR3 nucleotides: TGCGCCAGCAGCTTGGGCGGGACAGAGTTACCTGACAATGAGCAGTTCTTC. Encoded protein: CASSLGGTELPDNEQFF. This chain connects TRBV5-1 to TRBJ2-1, with D tentatively TRBD1 (7 bases). V was shortened by 0 bases and J by 5 bases, with 18 bases between the two germline ends. Germline loops: CDR1 SGHRS, CDR2 YFSETQ. CDR3 length: 17 amino acids.

The J gene is TRBJ1-1, the V gene TRBV28; possible D gene TRBD1, 5 bases. This CDR3 has 15 residues. V gave up 1 base and J gave up 2 bases, with 11 bases separating them. Germline CDR1 MDHEN, CDR2 SYDVKM. CDR3 region: CASSLYQGVNTEAFF. CDR3 nucleotide sequence: TGTGCCAGCAGTTTATATCAGGGTGTTAACACTGAAGCTTTCTTT.

The rearrangement uses TRBV5-1 and TRBJ2-7, with TRBD1 identical over 9 bases. The CDR3 extends over 15 amino acids. Losses at the gene ends were 3 bases for V and 0 bases for J; bases not matched to a gene: 4. CDR1 and CDR2 from the germline V gene are SGHRS and YFSETQ. Here the CDR3 reads CASSWGTGSSYEQYF. Written as DNA, the CDR3 is TGCGCCAGCAGCTGGGGGACAGGGAGCTCCTACGAGCAGTACTTC.

This sequence joins TRBV7-6 and TRBJ1-1; D ambiguous. This CDR3 is built from 17 residues. The germline V gene has CDR1 SGHVS and CDR2 FNYEAQ. Deletions cut 3 bases from V and 0 bases from J, with 17 bases between. CDR3 protein: CASSFQRRESMNTEAFF. The CDR3 DNA follows: TGTGCCAGCAGCTTTCAACGGCGTGAAAGCATGAACACTGAAGCTTTCTTT.

The V call is TRBV5-6, the J call TRBJ2-5; D is unresolved. Trimming shortened V by 4 bases and J by 5 bases, and 12 bases separated the two germline ends. Germline V lookup: CDR1 SGHDT, CDR2 YYEEEE. The CDR3 totals 13 residues. The CDR3 protein is CASSPAYEETQYF. The CDR3 DNA reads TGTGCCAGCAGCCCGGCCTACGAGGAGACCCAGTACTTC.